This T cell receptor (beta chain) was found in a study of control samples from healthy donors and cancer patients. Germline CDR1 MNHEY, CDR2 SVGAGI. This CDR3 region has 13 residues. Between the trimmed V and J ends, which lost 10 bases and 1 base, there was a span of 13 bases. This clone has just a few counts. TCRdb's copy holds only in-frame clones and misses some; the assay was immunoSEQ multiplex PCR. The sample lists about 78,000 clones, approximately 91% seen once, with around 7.6% in the top ten. This TCR was recovered from a woman aged 60-70 years in good health. The V and J genes are TRBV6-5 and TRBJ1-2; D gene ambiguous. The sample was blood. As DNA, the CDR3 is TGTGCCACCTCCGCCCGGGTTAACTATGGCTACACCTTC. Translation gives CATSARVNYGYTF.